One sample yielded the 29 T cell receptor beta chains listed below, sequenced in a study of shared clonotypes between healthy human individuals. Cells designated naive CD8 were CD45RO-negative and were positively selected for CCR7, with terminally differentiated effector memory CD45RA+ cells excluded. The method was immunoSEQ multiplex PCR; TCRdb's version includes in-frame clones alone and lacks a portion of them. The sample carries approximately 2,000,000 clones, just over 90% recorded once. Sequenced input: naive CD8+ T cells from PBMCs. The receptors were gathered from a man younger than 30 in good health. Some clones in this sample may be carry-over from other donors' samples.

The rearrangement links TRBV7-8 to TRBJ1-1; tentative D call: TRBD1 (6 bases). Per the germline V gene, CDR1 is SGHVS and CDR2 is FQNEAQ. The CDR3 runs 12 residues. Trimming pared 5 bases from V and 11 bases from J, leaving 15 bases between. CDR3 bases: TGTGCCAGCAGCCCCGCAGGGGTGGAGGCTTTCTTT. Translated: CASSPAGVEAFF.

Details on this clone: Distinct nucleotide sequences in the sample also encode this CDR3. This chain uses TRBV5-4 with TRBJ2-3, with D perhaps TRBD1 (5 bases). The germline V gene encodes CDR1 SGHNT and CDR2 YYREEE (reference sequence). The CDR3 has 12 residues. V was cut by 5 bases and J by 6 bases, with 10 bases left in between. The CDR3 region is CASSPRADTQYF. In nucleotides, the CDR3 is TGTGCCAGCAGTCCCAGGGCGGATACGCAGTATTTT.

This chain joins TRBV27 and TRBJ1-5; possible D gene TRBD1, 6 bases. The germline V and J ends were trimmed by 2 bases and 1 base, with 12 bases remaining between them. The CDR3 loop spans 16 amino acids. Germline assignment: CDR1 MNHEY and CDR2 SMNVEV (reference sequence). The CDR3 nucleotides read TGTGCCAGCAGTTTACGGGGGGCGGACAGCAATCAGCCCCAGCATTTT. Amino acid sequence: CASSLRGADSNQPQHF.

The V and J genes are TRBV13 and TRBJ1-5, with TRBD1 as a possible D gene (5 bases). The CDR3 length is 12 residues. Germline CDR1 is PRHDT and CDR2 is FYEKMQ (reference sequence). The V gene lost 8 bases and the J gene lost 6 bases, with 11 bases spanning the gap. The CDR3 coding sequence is TGTGCCAGCTCCTTTAGGGGTCAGCCCCAGCATTTT. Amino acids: CASSFRGQPQHF. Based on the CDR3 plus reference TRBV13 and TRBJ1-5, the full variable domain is AAGVIQSPRHLIKEKRETATLKCYPIPRHDTVYWYQQGPGQDPQFLISFYEKMQSDKGSIPDRFSAQQFSDYHSELNMSSLELGDSALYFCASSFRGQPQHFGDGTRLSIL.

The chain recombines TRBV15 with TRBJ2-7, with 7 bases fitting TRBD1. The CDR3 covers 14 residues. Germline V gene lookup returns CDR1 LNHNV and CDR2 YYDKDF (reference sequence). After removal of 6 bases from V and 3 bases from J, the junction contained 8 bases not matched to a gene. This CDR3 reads CATSTNYRGYEQYF. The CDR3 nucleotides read TGTGCCACCAGTACGAATTACAGGGGCTACGAGCAGTACTTC.

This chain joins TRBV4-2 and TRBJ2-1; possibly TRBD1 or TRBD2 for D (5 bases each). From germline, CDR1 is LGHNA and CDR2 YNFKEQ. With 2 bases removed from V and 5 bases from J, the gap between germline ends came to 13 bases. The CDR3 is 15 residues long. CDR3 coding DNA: TGTGCCAGCAGCCAACGGGGCGGGTCCCACAATGAGCAGTTCTTC. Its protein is CASSQRGGSHNEQFF.

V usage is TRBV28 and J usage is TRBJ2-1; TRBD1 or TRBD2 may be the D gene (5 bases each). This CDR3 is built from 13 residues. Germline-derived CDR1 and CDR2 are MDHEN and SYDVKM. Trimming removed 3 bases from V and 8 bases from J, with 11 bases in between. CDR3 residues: CASSFLGTDEQFF. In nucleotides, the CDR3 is TGTGCCAGCAGTTTTCTAGGGACCGATGAGCAGTTCTTC.

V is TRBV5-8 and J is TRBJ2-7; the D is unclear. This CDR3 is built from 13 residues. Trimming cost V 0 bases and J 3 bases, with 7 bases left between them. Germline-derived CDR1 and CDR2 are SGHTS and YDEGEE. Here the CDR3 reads CASSLGPGYEQYF. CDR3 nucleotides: TGTGCCAGCAGCTTGGGTCCAGGCTACGAGCAGTACTTC.

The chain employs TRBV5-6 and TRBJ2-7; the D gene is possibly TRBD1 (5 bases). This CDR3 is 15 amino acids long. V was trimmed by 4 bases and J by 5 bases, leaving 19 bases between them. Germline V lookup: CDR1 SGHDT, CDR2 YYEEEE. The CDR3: CASSTGVVRVHEQYF. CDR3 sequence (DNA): TGTGCCAGCAGCACTGGGGTGGTCAGGGTCCACGAGCAGTACTTC.

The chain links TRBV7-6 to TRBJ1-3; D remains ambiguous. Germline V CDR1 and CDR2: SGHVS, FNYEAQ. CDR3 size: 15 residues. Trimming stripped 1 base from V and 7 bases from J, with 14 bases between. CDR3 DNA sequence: TGTGCCAGCAGCTTAGGCAAAGCTCCTGCGAACACCATATATTTT. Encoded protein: CASSLGKAPANTIYF. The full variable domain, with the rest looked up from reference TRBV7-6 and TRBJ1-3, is GAGVSQSPRYKVTKRGQDVALRCDPISGHVSLYWYRQALGQGPEFLTYFNYEAQQDKSGLPNDRFSAERPEGSISTLTIQRTEQRDSAMYRCASSLGKAPANTIYFGEGSWLTVV.

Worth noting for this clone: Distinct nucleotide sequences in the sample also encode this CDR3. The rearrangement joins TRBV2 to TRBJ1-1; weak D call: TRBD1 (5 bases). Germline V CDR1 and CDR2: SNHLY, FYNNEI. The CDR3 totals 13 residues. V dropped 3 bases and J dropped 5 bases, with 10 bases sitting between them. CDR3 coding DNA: TGTGCCAGCAGTGAGTGGGGGGGGACTGAAGCTTTCTTT. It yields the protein CASSEWGGTEAFF.

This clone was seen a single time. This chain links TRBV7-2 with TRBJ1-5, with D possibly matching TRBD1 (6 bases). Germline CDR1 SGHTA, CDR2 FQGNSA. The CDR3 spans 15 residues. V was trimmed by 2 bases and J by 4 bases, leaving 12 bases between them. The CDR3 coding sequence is TGTGCCAGCAGCTTATTGTCTCAGGGGAATCAGCCCCAGCATTTT. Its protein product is CASSLLSQGNQPQHF.

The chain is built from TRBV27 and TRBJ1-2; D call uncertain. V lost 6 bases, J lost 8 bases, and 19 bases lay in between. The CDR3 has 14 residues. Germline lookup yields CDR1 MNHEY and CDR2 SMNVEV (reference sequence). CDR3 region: CASSDPDRINGYTF. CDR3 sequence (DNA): TGTGCCAGCAGCGACCCGGACCGCATCAACGGCTACACCTTC.

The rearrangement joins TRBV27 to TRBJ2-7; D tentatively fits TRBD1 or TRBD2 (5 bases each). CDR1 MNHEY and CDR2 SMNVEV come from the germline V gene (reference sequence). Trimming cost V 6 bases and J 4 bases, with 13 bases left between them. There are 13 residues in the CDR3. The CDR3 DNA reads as TGTGCCAGCAGCGGGGACGGAAATTACGAGCAGTACTTC. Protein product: CASSGDGNYEQYF.

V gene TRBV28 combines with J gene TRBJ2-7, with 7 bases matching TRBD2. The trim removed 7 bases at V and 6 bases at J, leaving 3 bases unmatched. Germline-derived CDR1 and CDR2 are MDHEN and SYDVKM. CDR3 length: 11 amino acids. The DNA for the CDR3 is TGTGCCAGCACCTGGGGGGGCGAGCAGTACTTC. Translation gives CASTWGGEQYF.

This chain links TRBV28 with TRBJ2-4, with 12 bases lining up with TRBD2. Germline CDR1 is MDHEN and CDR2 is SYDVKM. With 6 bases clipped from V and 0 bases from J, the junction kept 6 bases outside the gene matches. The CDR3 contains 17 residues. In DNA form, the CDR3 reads TGTGCCAGCAGCACGGGACTAGCGGGTTTAGCCAAAAACATTCAGTACTTC. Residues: CASSTGLAGLAKNIQYF.

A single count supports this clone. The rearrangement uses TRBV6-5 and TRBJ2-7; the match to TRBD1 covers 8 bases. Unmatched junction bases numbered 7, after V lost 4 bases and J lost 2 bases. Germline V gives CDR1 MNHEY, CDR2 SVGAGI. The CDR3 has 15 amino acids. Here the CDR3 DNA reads TGTGCCAGCAGTTCACTCAAACAGGGGGCCTACGAGCAGTACTTC. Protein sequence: CASSSLKQGAYEQYF.

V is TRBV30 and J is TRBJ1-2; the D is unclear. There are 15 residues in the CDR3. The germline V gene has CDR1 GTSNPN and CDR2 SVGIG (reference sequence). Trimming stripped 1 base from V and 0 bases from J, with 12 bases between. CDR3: CAWSEEAGPNYGYTF. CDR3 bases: TGTGCCTGGAGTGAGGAGGCAGGCCCTAACTATGGCTACACCTTC.

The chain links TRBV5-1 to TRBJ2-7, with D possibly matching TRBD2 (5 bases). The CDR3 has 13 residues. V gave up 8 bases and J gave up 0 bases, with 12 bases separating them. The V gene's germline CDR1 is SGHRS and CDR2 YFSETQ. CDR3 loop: CASFDYTSYEQYF. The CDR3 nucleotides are TGCGCCAGTTTCGACTACACCTCCTACGAGCAGTACTTC.

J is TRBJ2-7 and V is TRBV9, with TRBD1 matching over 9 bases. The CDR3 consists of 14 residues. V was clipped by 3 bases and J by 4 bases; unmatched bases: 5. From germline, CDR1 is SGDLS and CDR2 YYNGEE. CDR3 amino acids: CASSAWDRAYEQYF. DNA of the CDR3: TGTGCCAGCAGCGCATGGGACAGGGCTTACGAGCAGTACTTC. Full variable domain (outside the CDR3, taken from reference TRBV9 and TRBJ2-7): DSGVTQTPKHLITATGQRVTLRCSPRSGDLSVYWYQQSLDQGLQFLIQYYNGEERAKGNILERFSAQQFPDLHSELNLSSLELGDSALYFCASSAWDRAYEQYFGPGTRLTVT.

DNA of the CDR3: TGCGCCAGCAGACATTCACTCACTGATATGGAGACCCAGTACTTC. Amino acid sequence: CASRHSLTDMETQYF. The gene calls are TRBV10-2 and TRBJ2-5, with D unresolved. V gave up 6 bases and J gave up 5 bases, with 19 bases separating them. CDR1 is WSHSY and CDR2 is SAAADI in the germline V gene. The length of the CDR3 is 15 residues.

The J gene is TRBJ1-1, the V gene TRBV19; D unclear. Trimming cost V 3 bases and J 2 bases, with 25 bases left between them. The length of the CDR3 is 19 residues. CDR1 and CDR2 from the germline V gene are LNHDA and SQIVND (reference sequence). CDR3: CASSIPARRVSFPNTEAFF. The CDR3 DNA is TGTGCCAGTAGTATCCCGGCGCGGAGGGTTTCGTTCCCTAACACTGAAGCTTTCTTT.

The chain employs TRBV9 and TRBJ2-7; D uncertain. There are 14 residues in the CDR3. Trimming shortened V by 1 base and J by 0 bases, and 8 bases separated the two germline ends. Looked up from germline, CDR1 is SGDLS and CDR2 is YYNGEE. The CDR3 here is CASSVFSSSYEQYF. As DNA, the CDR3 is TGTGCCAGCAGCGTATTCTCCTCCTCCTACGAGCAGTACTTC.

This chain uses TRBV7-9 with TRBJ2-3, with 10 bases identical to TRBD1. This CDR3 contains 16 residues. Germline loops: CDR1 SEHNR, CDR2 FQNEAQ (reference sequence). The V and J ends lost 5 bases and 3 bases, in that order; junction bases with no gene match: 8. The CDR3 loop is CASSQVGQGVTDTQYF. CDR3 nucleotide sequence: TGTGCCAGCAGCCAGGTCGGACAGGGGGTTACAGATACGCAGTATTTT.

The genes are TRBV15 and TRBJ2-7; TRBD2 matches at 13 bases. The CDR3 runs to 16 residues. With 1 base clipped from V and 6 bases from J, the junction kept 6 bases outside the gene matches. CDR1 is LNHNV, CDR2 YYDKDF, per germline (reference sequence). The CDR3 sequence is CATSRGPTSGRVEQYF. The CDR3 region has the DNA TGTGCCACCAGCAGAGGACCAACTAGCGGGAGGGTCGAGCAGTACTTC. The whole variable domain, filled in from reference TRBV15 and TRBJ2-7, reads DAMVIQNPRYQVTQFGKPVTLSCSQTLNHNVMYWYQQKSSQAPKLLFHYYDKDFNNEADTPDNFQSRRPNTSFCFLDIRSPGLGDTAMYLCATSRGPTSGRVEQYFGPGTRLTVT.

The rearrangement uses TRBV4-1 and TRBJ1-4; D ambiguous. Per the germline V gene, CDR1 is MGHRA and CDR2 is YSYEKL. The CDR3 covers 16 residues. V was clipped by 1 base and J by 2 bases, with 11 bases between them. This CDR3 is CASSQGAGITNEKLFF. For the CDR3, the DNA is TGCGCCAGCAGCCAAGGGGCGGGGATCACTAATGAAAAACTGTTTTTT.

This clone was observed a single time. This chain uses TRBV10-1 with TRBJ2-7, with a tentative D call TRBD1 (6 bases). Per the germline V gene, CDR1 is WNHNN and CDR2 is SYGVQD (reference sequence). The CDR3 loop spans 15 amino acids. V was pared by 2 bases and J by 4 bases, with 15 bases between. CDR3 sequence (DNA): TGCGCCAGCAGTGAGAGGGCAGGGGAAAGGTACGAGCAGTACTTC. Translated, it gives CASSERAGERYEQYF.

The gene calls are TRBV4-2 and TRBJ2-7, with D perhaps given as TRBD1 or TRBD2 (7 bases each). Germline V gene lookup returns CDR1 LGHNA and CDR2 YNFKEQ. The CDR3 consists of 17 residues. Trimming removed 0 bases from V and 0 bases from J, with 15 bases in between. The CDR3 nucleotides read TGTGCCAGCAGCCAAGATGAGACAGGGAGGGCCTCCTACGAGCAGTACTTC. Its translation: CASSQDETGRASYEQYF.

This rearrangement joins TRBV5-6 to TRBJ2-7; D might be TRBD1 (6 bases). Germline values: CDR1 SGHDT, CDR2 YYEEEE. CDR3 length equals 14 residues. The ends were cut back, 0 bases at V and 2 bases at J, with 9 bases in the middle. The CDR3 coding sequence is TGTGCCAGCAGCTTGGGGACAGTCACCTACGAGCAGTACTTC. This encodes CASSLGTVTYEQYF. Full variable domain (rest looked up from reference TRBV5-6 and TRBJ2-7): DAGVTQSPTHLIKTRGQQVTLRCSPKSGHDTVSWYQQALGQGPQFIFQYYEEEERQRGNFPDRFSGHQFPNYSSELNVNALLLGDSALYLCASSLGTVTYEQYFGPGTRLTVT.